The 19 T cell receptor beta chains below were found in one sample sequenced in a study of T cell changes during pregnancy in multiple sclerosis. Produced via immunoSEQ multiplex PCR; TCRdb's table is partial and in-frame only. This table holds about 100,000 clones, 94% found once. This specimen was peripheral blood, taken before pregnancy. These receptors were obtained from a female donor with multiple sclerosis, enrolled in a pregnancy study.

The chain joins TRBV2 to TRBJ1-4; 7 nucleotides agree with TRBD1. The CDR3 sequence is 15 residues long. Germline CDR1 SNHLY, CDR2 FYNNEI. Germline trimming cut 6 bases from V and 8 bases from J; bases unmatched to any gene: 12. The CDR3 is CASSALRGQREKLFF. The CDR3 DNA reads as TGTGCCAGCAGCGCCCTCAGGGGACAGCGAGAAAAACTGTTTTTT.

This rearrangement joins TRBV2 to TRBJ1-3; no clear D gene. The CDR3 totals 16 residues. V shed 8 bases and J shed 0 bases, with 17 bases lying between them. In germline, CDR1 is SNHLY, CDR2 FYNNEI. Written as DNA, the CDR3 is TGTGCCAGCTCCTGGGCTGGATTGAGCTCTGGAAACACCATATATTTT. Its translation: CASSWAGLSSGNTIYF.

The V and J genes are TRBV9 and TRBJ2-7; 7 bases are a match to TRBD2. CDR3 length: 17 amino acids. Germline V lookup: CDR1 SGDLS, CDR2 YYNGEE. Trimming took 3 bases from V and 3 from J; bases not matched to a gene: 15. CDR3 residues: CASSARGVAGPNYEQYF. CDR3 bases: TGTGCCAGCAGCGCCCGAGGGGTAGCGGGTCCTAACTACGAGCAGTACTTC.

The gene calls are TRBV29-1 and TRBJ1-1; no firm D call. This CDR3 is built from 13 residues. V dropped 4 bases and J dropped 1 base, with 10 bases sitting between them. CDR1 and CDR2 (germline): SQVTM, ANQGSEA. CDR3 amino acids: CSVVPTANTEAFF. CDR3 DNA: TGCAGCGTTGTACCTACAGCGAACACTGAAGCTTTCTTT.

The chain is built from TRBV28 and TRBJ2-5, with D unresolved. Germline assignment: CDR1 MDHEN and CDR2 SYDVKM. The CDR3 spans 15 residues. V was cut by 5 bases and J by 3 bases, with 16 bases left in between. The CDR3 sequence is CASSPPVRQEETQYF. The CDR3 DNA reads TGTGCCAGCAGTCCCCCAGTCAGACAAGAAGAGACCCAGTACTTC. The complete variable domain, with remaining parts taken from reference TRBV28 and TRBJ2-5, reads DVKVTQSSRYLVKRTGEKVFLECVQDMDHENMFWYRQDPGLGLRLIYFSYDVKMKEKGDIPEGYSVSREKKERFSLILESASTNQTSMYLCASSPPVRQEETQYFGPGTRLLVL.

The chain is built from TRBV2 and TRBJ2-2, with 15 positions matching TRBD2. From germline, CDR1 is SNHLY and CDR2 FYNNEI. The CDR3 sequence is 15 residues long. The trim removed 6 bases at V and 7 bases at J, leaving 3 bases unmatched. The DNA for the CDR3 is TGTGCCAGCAGGGGACTAGCGGGGGGCGGCGGGGAGCTGTTTTTT. Protein sequence: CASRGLAGGGGELFF.

On this clone itself: At one boundary the junction diverges from the germline segment, which might be a read error. The chain combines TRBV6-4 with TRBJ2-4, with D unresolved. CDR1 MRHNA and CDR2 SNTAGT come from the germline V gene. CDR3 size: 9 residues. The CDR3 protein is CASRGRRCF. In DNA, the CDR3 is TGTGCCAGCCGTGGCAGAAGATGCTTC.

The genes are TRBV27 and TRBJ1-2; D uncertain. Trimming pared 3 bases from V and 1 base from J, leaving 9 bases between. The CDR3 contains 14 residues. Per germline, CDR1 MNHEY and CDR2 SMNVEV (reference sequence). CDR3 protein: CASSFLGGNYGYTF. For the CDR3, the DNA is TGTGCCAGCAGTTTCCTCGGAGGTAACTATGGCTACACCTTC.

The V and J genes are TRBV7-8 and TRBJ2-7, with 8 bases identical to TRBD2. The germline V gene encodes CDR1 SGHVS and CDR2 FQNEAQ. There are 14 residues in the CDR3. J was trimmed by 6 bases and V by 1 base; bases with no gene match: 5. CDR3 sequence (DNA): TGTGCCAGCAGCTTAGGTAGCGGGAAGGGCGAGCAGTACTTC. Protein product: CASSLGSGKGEQYF.

The chain links TRBV5-4 to TRBJ1-1; tentative D call: TRBD1 (5 bases). The ends were cut back, 1 base at V and 3 bases at J, with 16 bases in the middle. CDR1 is SGHNT, CDR2 YYREEE, per germline (reference sequence). The CDR3 has 16 amino acids. The CDR3: CASSLYVGGGDTEAFF. The CDR3 region has the DNA TGTGCCAGCAGCTTGTACGTGGGGGGAGGCGACACTGAAGCTTTCTTT.

The chain uses TRBV19 and TRBJ2-7, with 10 bases aligning to TRBD2. The V gene end was trimmed by 5 bases and the J gene end by 3 bases; junction bases not matched to a gene: 4. Germline-derived CDR1 and CDR2 are LNHDA and SQIVND (reference sequence). This CDR3 contains 14 residues. The CDR3 bases are TGTGCCAGTAGTCCGGGACTAGCGTTCTACGAGCAGTACTTC. Translated: CASSPGLAFYEQYF.

The genes are TRBV23-1 and TRBJ1-3; D remains unclear. TRBV23-1 is marked as an open reading frame, function uncertain. CDR3 size: 18 residues. V was cut by 8 bases and J by 0 bases, with 23 bases left in between. The CDR3 DNA follows: TGCGCCAGCCGGGAGTCCCCCGATGAGGGAGACTCTGGAAACACCATATATTTT. It specifies CASRESPDEGDSGNTIYF.

The rearrangement links TRBV13 to TRBJ2-7; TRBD2 aligns across 12 bases. Germline trimming cut 0 bases from V and 10 bases from J; bases unmatched to any gene: 7. This CDR3 contains 15 residues. CDR1 is PRHDT and CDR2 is FYEKMQ in the germline V gene (reference sequence). The DNA for the CDR3 is TGTGCCAGCAGCTTAGGCAGACTAGCGGGAGATATTCAGTACTTC. This encodes CASSLGRLAGDIQYF.

This chain uses TRBV4-2 with TRBJ2-2, with 7 positions matching TRBD1. Unmatched junction bases numbered 8, after V lost 5 bases and J lost 2 bases. The CDR3 covers 16 residues. Germline V gene data show CDR1 as LGHNA and CDR2 as YNFKEQ. CDR3 in DNA: TGTGCCAGCAGCGTTACCGGGACAGTTAACACCGGGGAGCTGTTTTTT. It encodes CASSVTGTVNTGELFF.

This chain joins TRBV19 and TRBJ1-2; the D is unclear. Trimming pared 7 bases from V and 2 bases from J, leaving 17 bases between. Germline V gene sequence: CDR1 LNHDA, CDR2 SQIVND (reference sequence). CDR3 length: 15 residues. CDR3 sequence (DNA): TGTGCCAGTATCCCGGACGGAGCGGTAAACTATGGCTACACCTTC. It codes for CASIPDGAVNYGYTF.

The count of this clone is one. This sequence joins TRBV19 and TRBJ1-1; 7 nucleotides agree with TRBD1. Germline lookup yields CDR1 LNHDA and CDR2 SQIVND (reference sequence). With 6 bases clipped from V and 0 bases from J, the junction kept 10 bases outside the gene matches. This CDR3 is 16 amino acids long. CDR3 sequence: CASSLRGQGLNTEAFF. Written as DNA, the CDR3 is TGTGCCAGTAGCCTGAGGGGGCAGGGGCTGAACACTGAAGCTTTCTTT. Supplemented by reference TRBV19 and TRBJ1-1, the full variable domain reads DGGITQSPKYLFRKEGQNVTLSCEQNLNHDAMYWYRQDPGQGLRLIYYSQIVNDFQKGDIAEGYSVSREKKESFPLTVTSAQKNPTAFYLCASSLRGQGLNTEAFFGQGTRLTVV.

This clone was found once. The V gene is TRBV30, the J gene TRBJ2-1, with D unresolved. Germline V gives CDR1 GTSNPN, CDR2 SVGIG (reference sequence). The CDR3 is 12 amino acids. Trimming removed 3 bases from V and 9 bases from J, with 12 bases in between. As DNA, the CDR3 is TGTGCCTGGAGCCCTCGAGCGACTGAGCAGTTCTTC. This encodes CAWSPRATEQFF. Full variable domain (remainder filled in from reference TRBV30 and TRBJ2-1): SQTIHQWPATLVQPVGSPLSLECTVEGTSNPNLYWYRQAAGRGLQLLFYSVGIGQISSEVPQNLSASRPQDRQFILSSKKLLLSDSGFYLCAWSPRATEQFFGPGTRLTVL.

This chain links TRBV7-2 with TRBJ2-7, with D perhaps TRBD1 (5 bases). This CDR3 is built from 14 residues. V was pared by 1 base and J by 4 bases, with 11 bases between. CDR1 and CDR2 (germline): SGHTA, FQGNSA. Written as DNA, the CDR3 is TGTGCCAGCAGCTTAGGGACCAGGGTATACGAGCAGTACTTC. This sequence encodes CASSLGTRVYEQYF. The full variable domain, in which reference TRBV7-2 and TRBJ2-7 provide the parts outside the CDR3, is GAGVSQSPSNKVTEKGKDVELRCDPISGHTALYWYRQSLGQGLEFLIYFQGNSAPDKSGLPSDRFSAERTGGSVSTLTIQRTQQEDSAVYLCASSLGTRVYEQYFGPGTRLTVT.

The CDR3 nucleotides are TGTGCCAGCAGTAAGACTAGTCAAGACTACGAGCAGTACTTC. It translates to CASSKTSQDYEQYF. The genes are TRBV6-1 and TRBJ2-7, with a possible D match to TRBD2 (6 bases). Germline CDR1 is MNHNS and CDR2 is SASEGT. V lost 5 bases and J lost 3, with 14 bases in between. The CDR3 has 14 amino acids.